The clone carrying this T cell receptor (beta chain) was picked up a small number of times. The source of the sample is a study of T-cell memory formation after mild COVID-19. Study background: TCR clusters largely stayed donor specific.

MiXCR was run by TCRdb on the 5' RACE reads, yielding one entry per CDR3 protein. The sample includes hundreds of thousands of distinct CDR3 sequences, about a fifth seen only once; the top ten take 7% to 9%. The sample was PBMCs or a T cell subset sorted from them (not recorded which). The sequence derives from an adult woman who had mild COVID-19 (a few samples of this study predate the infection). Cell type and time point are not known.

The CDR3 here is CASSYSGAVEHSGANVLTF. CDR3 sequence (DNA): TGTGCCAGCAGTTACTCTGGGGCAGTCGAGCACTCTGGGGCCAACGTCCTGACTTTC. This chain links TRBV6-6 with TRBJ2-6, with D possibly being TRBD1 (5 bases). The CDR3 is 19 residues long. Trimming took 0 bases from V and 0 from J, leaving 15 bases between them. Germline assignment: CDR1 MNHNY and CDR2 SVGAGI (reference sequence).